The text below deals with one TCR beta chain. Authors' processing steps: By means of reference gene primer amplification, nucleated cell counts were estimated. Some clones are missing from TCRdb's copy, which holds only in-frame ones; the method was immunoSEQ multiplex PCR. The DNA gave D and trimming, while V, J and clone size come from that table. The sample has nearly 40,000 clones; approximately 88% are singletons. The data belong to a study of blood T cell repertoires in COVID-19. Across the study: There were acute and convalescent COVID-19 samples, and they came from the United States, Italy and Spain.

The clonotype was recovered from a woman aged 70 to 79 with acute or convalescent COVID-19. The sample was peripheral blood.

The CDR3 coding sequence is TGTGCCAGCAGTTACGTCCCACAGGGGGGAGTAGAGACCCAGTACTTC. Amino acids: CASSYVPQGGVETQYF. The chain recombines TRBV6-6 with TRBJ2-5, with 8 bases matching TRBD1. With V trimmed by 2 bases and J by 4 bases, 9 bases remained unmatched. CDR3 size: 16 residues. Per the germline V gene, CDR1 is MNHNY and CDR2 is SVGAGI (reference sequence).